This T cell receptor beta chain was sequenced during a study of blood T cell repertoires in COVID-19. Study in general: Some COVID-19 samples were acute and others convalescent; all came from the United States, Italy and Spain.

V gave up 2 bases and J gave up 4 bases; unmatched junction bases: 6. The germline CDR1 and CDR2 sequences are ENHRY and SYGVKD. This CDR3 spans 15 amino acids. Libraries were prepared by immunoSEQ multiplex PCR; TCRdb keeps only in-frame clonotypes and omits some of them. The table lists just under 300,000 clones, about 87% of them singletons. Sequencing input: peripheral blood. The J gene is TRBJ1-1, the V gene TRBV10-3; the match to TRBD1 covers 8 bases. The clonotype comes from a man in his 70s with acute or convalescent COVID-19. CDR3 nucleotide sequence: TGTGCCATCAGTGAGGGAAACAGGGGGGGCACTGAAGCTTTCTTT. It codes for CAISEGNRGGTEAFF.